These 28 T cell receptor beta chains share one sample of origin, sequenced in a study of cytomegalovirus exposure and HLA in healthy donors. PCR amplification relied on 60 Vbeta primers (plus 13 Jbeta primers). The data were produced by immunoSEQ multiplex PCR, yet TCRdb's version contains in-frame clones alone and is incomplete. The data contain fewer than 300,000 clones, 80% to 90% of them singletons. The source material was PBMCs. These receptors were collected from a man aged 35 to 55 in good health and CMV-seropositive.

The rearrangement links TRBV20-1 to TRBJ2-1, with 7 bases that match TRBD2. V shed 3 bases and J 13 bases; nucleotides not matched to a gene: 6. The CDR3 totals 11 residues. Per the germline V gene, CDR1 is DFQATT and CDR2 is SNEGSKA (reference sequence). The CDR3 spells CSARSTSEQFF. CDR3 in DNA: TGCAGTGCTAGGTCAACTAGCGAACAGTTCTTC.

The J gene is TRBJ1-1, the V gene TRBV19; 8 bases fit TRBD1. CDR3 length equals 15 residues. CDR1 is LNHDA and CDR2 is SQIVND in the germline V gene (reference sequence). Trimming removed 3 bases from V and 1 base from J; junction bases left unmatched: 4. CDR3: CASSMSGTGNTEAFF. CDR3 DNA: TGTGCCAGTAGTATGTCTGGGACAGGGAACACTGAAGCTTTCTTT.

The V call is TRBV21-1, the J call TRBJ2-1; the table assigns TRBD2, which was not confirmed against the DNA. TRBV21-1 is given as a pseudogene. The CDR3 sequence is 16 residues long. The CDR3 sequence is CASSKKLAGVRGEQFF. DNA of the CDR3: TGTGCCAGCAGCAAAAAGCTAGCGGGAGTGAGGGGTGAGCAGTTCTTC.

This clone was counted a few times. The CDR3 here is CASSEGGANQPQHF. The CDR3 DNA reads TGTGCCAGCAGTGAAGGGGGAGCCAATCAGCCCCAGCATTTT. The rearrangement uses TRBV6-1 and TRBJ1-5, with D uncertain. V was trimmed by 1 base and J by 3 bases, leaving 7 bases between them. This CDR3 has 14 residues. Looked up from germline, CDR1 is MNHNS and CDR2 is SASEGT.

In DNA, the CDR3 is TGCGCCAGCAGCCAAGGGGGACTAGCCGCCGAGACCCAGTACTTC. Translation gives CASSQGGLAAETQYF. The J gene is TRBJ2-5, the V gene TRBV4-1, with TRBD2 matching 9 bases. The CDR3 consists of 15 residues. Germline lookup yields CDR1 MGHRA and CDR2 YSYEKL. Germline trimming cut 1 base from V and 5 bases from J; bases unmatched to any gene: 5.

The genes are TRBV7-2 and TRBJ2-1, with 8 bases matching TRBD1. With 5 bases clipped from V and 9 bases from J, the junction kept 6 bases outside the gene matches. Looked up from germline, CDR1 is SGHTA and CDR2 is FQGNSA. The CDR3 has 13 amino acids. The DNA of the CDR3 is TGTGCCAGCAGCCCGGACAGGGCAACTGAGCAGTTCTTC. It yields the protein CASSPDRATEQFF.

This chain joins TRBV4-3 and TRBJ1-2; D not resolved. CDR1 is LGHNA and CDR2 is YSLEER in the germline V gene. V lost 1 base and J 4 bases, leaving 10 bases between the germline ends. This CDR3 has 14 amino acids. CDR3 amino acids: CASSQGEGAYGYTF. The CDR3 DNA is TGCGCCAGCAGCCAAGGGGAGGGCGCCTATGGCTACACCTTC.

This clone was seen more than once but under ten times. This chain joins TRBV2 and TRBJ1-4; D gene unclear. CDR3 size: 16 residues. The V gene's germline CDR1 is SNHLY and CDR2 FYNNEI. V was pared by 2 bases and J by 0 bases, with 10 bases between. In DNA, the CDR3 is TGTGCCAGCAGTGAACAGGTTACTGCAACTAATGAAAAACTGTTTTTT. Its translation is CASSEQVTATNEKLFF.

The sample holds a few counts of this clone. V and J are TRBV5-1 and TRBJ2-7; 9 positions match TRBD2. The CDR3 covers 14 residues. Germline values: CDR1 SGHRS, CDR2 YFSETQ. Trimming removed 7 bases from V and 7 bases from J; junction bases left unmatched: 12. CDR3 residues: CASHPSSGSLEQYF. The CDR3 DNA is TGCGCCAGCCACCCGAGTAGCGGGAGCCTAGAGCAGTACTTC.

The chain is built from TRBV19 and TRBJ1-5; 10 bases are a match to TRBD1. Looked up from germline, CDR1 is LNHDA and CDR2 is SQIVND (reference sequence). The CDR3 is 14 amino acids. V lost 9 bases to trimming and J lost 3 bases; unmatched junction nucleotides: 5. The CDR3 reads CASAGTGVNQPQHF. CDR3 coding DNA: TGTGCCAGCGCCGGGACAGGGGTCAATCAGCCCCAGCATTTT.

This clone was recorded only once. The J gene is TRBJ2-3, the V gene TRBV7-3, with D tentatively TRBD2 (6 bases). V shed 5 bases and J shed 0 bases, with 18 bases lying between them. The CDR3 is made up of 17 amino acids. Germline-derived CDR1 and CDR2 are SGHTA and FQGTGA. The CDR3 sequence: CASSAAPSASSTDTQYF. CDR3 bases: TGTGCCAGCAGCGCTGCTCCTAGCGCCTCTAGCACAGATACGCAGTATTTT.

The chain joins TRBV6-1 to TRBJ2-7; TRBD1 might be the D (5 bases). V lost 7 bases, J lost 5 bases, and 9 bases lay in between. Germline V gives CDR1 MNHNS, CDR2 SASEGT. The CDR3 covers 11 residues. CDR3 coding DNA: TGTGCCAGCATCCAGGGTAACGAGCAGTACTTC. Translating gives CASIQGNEQYF.

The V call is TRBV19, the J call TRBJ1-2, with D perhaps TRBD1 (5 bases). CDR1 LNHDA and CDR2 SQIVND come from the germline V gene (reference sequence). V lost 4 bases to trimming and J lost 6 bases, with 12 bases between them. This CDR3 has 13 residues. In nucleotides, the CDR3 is TGTGCCAGTAGTACAGGGAACTCCCATGGCTACACCTTC. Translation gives CASSTGNSHGYTF.

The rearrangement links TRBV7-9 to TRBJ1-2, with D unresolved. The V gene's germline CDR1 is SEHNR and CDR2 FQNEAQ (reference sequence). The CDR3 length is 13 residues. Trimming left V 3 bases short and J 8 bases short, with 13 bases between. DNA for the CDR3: TGTGCCAGCAGCTTGTTTGCGGGTTGGGGCTACACCTTC. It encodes CASSLFAGWGYTF.

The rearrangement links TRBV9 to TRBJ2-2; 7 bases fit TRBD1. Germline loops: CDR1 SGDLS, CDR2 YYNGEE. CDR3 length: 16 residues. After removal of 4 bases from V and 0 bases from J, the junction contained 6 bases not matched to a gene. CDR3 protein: CASSIAGTANTGELFF. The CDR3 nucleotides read TGTGCCAGCAGCATCGCCGGGACAGCGAACACCGGGGAGCTGTTTTTT.

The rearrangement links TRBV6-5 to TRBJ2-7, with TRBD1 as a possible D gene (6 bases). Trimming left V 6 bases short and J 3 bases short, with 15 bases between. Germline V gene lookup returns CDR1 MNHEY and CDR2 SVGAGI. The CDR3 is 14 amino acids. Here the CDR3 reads CASSRRDRYYEQYF. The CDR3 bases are TGTGCCAGCAGCCGCCGCGACAGGTACTACGAGCAGTACTTC.

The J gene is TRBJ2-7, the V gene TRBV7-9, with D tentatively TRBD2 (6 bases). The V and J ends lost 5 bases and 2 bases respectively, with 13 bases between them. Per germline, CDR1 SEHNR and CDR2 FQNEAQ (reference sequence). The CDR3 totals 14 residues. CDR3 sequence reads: CASSPGTVAYEQYF. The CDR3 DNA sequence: TGTGCCAGCAGCCCCGGGACTGTCGCCTACGAGCAGTACTTC.

As DNA, the CDR3 is TGCGCCAGCAGCCAAGAGCGCGGGGGCGAGGTCTATGGCTACACCTTC. Translated: CASSQERGGEVYGYTF. The gene calls are TRBV4-1 and TRBJ1-2; TRBD1 might be the D (6 bases). The CDR3 totals 16 residues. V was cut by 0 bases and J by 4 bases, with 15 bases left in between. In germline, CDR1 is MGHRA, CDR2 YSYEKL.

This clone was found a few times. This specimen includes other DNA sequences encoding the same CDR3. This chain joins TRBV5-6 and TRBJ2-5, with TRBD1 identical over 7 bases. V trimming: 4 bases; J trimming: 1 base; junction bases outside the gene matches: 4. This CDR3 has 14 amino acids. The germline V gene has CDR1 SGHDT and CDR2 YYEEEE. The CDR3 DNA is TGTGCCAGCAGCCTGGGACAGCCCCAAGAGACCCAGTACTTC. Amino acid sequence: CASSLGQPQETQYF.

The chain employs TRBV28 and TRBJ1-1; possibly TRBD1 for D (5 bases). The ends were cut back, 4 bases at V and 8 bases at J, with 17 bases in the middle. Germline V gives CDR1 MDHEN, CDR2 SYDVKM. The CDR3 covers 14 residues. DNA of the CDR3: TGTGCCAGCAGTTCAGTCACCACCCGGGGGGAAGCTTTCTTT. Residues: CASSSVTTRGEAFF.

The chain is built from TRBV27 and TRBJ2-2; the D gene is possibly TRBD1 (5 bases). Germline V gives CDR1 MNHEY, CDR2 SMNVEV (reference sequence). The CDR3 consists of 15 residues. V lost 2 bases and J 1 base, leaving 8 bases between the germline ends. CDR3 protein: CASSLVQGNTGELFF. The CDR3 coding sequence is TGTGCCAGCAGTTTAGTTCAGGGGAACACCGGGGAGCTGTTTTTT.

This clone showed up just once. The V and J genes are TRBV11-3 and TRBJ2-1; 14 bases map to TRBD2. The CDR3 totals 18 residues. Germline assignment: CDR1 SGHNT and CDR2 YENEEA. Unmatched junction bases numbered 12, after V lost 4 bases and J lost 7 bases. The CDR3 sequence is CASSYTRTSGRRTNEQFF. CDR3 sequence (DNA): TGTGCCAGCAGCTACACCCGGACTAGCGGGAGGAGGACGAATGAGCAGTTCTTC. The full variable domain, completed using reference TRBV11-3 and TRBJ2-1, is EAGVVQSPRYKIIEKKQPVAFWCNPISGHNTLYWYLQNLGQGPELLIRYENEEAVDDSQLPKDRFSAERLKGVDSTLKIQPAELGDSAVYLCASSYTRTSGRRTNEQFFGPGTRLTVL.

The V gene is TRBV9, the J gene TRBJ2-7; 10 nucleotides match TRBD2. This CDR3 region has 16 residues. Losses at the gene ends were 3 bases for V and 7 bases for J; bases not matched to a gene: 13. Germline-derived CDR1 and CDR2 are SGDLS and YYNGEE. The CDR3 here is CASSASGSTRTGEQYF. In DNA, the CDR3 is TGTGCCAGCAGCGCTAGCGGGAGTACCCGGACGGGTGAGCAGTACTTC.

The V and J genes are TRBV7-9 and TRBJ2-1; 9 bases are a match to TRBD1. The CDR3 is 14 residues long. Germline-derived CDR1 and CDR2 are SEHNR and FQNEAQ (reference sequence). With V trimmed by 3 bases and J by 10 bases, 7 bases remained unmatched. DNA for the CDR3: TGTGCCAGCAGCTTGGGGGACAGGGTTGCGGAGCAGTTCTTC. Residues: CASSLGDRVAEQFF. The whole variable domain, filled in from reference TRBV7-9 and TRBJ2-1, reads DTGVSQNPRHKITKRGQNVTFRCDPISEHNRLYWYRQTLGQGPEFLTYFQNEAQLEKSRLLSDRFSAERPKGSFSTLEIQRTEQGDSAMYLCASSLGDRVAEQFFGPGTRLTVL.

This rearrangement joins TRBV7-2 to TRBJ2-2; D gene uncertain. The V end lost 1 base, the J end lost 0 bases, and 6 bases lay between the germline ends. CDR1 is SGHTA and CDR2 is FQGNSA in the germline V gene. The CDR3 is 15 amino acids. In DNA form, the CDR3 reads TGTGCCAGCAGCTTAGTCCCAGCGAACACCGGGGAGCTGTTTTTT. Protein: CASSLVPANTGELFF.

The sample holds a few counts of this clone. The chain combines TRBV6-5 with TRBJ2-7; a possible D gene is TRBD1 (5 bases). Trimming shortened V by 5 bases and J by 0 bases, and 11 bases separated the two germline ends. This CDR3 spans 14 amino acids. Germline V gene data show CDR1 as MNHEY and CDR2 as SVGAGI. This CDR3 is CASSRTSYSYEQYF. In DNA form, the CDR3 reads TGTGCCAGCAGTCGGACATCTTACTCCTACGAGCAGTACTTC.

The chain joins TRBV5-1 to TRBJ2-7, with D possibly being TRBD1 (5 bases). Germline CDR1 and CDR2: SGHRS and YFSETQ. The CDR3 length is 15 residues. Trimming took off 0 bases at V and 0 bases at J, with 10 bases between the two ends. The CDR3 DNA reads TGCGCCAGCAGCTTGGACAGGTTAACCTCCTACGAGCAGTACTTC. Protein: CASSLDRLTSYEQYF. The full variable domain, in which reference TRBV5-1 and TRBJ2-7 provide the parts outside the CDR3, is KAGVTQTPRYLIKTRGQQVTLSCSPISGHRSVSWYQQTPGQGLQFLFEYFSETQRNKGNFPGRFSGRQFSNSRSEMNVSTLELGDSALYLCASSLDRLTSYEQYFGPGTRLTVT.

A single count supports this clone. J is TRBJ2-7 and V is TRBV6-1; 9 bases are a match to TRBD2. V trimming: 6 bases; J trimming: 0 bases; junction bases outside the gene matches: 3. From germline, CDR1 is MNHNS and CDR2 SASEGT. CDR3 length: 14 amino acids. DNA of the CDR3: TGTGCCAGCAGCCTAGCGGGAAGCTCCTACGAGCAGTACTTC. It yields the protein CASSLAGSSYEQYF.